This record covers a single T cell receptor (beta chain). Its antigen is unknown. The sample originates from a study of beta chain features in type 1 diabetes. General study points: A possible short-template PCR bias applies equally to patients and controls.

Reverse transcription of all isolated RNA meant that expressed TCRB transcripts were sequenced. Generated by immunoSEQ multiplex PCR, the TCRdb table keeps only in-frame clones and is missing some. The sample shows around 40,000 clones, under 65% of them seen only once. The origin of this receptor is a woman between 18 and 29 years old in good health. The sequencing sample was made of Tregs from blood.

CDR3 amino acids: CASSTRTSGSLNTGELFF. DNA for the CDR3: TGTGCCAGCAGCACCCGGACTAGCGGGAGTTTGAACACCGGGGAGCTGTTTTTT. The genes are TRBV11-2 and TRBJ2-2; 13 bases are a match to TRBD2. CDR1 is SGHAT, CDR2 FQNNGV, per germline. J was trimmed by 1 base and V by 5 bases; bases with no gene match: 7. The CDR3 runs to 18 residues. Complete variable domain (other parts from reference TRBV11-2 and TRBJ2-2): EAGVAQSPRYKIIEKRQSVAFWCNPISGHATLYWYQQILGQGPKLLIQFQNNGVVDDSQLPKDRFSAERLKGVDSTLKIQPAKLEDSAVYLCASSTRTSGSLNTGELFFGEGSRLTVL.